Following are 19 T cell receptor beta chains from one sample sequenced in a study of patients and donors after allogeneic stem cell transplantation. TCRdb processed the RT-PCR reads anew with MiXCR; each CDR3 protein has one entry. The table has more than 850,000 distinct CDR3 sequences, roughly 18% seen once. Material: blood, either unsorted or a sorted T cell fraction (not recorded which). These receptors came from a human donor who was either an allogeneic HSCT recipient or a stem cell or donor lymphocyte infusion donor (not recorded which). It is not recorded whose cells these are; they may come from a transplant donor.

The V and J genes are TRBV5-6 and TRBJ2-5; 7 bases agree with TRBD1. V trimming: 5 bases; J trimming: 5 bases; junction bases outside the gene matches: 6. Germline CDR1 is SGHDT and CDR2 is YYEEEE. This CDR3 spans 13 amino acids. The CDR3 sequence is CASSIQGWETQYF. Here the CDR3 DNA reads TGTGCCAGCAGTATACAGGGGTGGGAGACCCAGTACTTC.

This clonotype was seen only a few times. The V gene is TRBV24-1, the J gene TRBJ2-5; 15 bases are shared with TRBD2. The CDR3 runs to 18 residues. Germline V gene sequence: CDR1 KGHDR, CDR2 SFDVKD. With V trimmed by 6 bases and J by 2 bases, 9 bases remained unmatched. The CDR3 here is CATSPGTSGRTKQETQYF. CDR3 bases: TGTGCCACCAGTCCCGGGACTAGCGGGAGGACCAAACAAGAGACCCAGTACTTC.

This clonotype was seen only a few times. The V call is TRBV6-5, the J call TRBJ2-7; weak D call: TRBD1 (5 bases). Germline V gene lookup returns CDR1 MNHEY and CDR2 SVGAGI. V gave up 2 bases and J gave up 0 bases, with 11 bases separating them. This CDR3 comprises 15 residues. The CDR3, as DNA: TGTGCCAGCAGTTACAAGGGGTCTGACTCCTACGAGCAGTACTTC. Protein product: CASSYKGSDSYEQYF.

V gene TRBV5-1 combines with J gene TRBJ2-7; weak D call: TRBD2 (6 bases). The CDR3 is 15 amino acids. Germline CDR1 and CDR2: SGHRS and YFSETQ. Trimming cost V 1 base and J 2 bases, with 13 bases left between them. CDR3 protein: CASSLWQGGTYEQYF. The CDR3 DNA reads TGCGCCAGCAGCTTGTGGCAGGGAGGCACCTACGAGCAGTACTTC.

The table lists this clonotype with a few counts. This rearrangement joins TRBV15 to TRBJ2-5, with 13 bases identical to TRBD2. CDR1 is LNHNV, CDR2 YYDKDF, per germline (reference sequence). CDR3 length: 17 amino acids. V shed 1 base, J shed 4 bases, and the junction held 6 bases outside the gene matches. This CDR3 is CATSRVGLAGVGETQYF. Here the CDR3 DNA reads TGTGCCACCAGCAGAGTTGGACTAGCGGGAGTCGGAGAGACCCAGTACTTC.

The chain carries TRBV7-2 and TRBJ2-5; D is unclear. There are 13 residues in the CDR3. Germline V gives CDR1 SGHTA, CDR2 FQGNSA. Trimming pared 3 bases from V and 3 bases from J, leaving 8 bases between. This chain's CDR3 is CASSLRRKETQYF. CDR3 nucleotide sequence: TGTGCCAGCAGCTTGCGGCGGAAAGAGACCCAGTACTTC.

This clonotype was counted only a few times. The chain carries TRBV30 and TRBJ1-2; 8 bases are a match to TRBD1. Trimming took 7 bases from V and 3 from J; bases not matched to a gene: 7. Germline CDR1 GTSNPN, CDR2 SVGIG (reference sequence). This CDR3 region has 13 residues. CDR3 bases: TGTGCCTCTGGACAGGGCCCTTACTATGGCTACACCTTC. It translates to CASGQGPYYGYTF.

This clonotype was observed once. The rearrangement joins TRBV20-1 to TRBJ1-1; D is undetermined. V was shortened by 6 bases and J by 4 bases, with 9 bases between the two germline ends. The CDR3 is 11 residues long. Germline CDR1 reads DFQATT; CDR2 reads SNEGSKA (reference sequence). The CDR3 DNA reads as TGCAGTGCCAAAATCGGCACTGAAGCTTTCTTT. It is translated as CSAKIGTEAFF.

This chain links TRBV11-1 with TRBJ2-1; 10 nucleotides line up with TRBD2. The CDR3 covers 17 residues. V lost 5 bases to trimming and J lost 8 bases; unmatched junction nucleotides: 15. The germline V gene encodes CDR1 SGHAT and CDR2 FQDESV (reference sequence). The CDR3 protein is CASSQSSGASGSDEQFF. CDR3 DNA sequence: TGTGCCAGCAGCCAGTCGTCTGGGGCTAGCGGGAGTGATGAGCAGTTCTTC.

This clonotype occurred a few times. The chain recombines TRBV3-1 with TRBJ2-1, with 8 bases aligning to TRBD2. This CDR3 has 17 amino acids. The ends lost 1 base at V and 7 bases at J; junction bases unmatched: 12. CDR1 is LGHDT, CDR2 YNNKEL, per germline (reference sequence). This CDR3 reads CASSQGGGERGRNEQFF. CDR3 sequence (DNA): TGTGCCAGCAGCCAAGGGGGTGGTGAGCGGGGGCGAAATGAGCAGTTCTTC.

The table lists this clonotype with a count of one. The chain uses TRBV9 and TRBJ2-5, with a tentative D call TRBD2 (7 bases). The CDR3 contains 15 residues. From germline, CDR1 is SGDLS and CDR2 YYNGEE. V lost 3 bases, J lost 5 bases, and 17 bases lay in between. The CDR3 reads CASSGGGGAGETQYF. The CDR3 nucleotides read TGTGCCAGCAGCGGAGGGGGGGGCGCCGGGGAGACCCAGTACTTC.

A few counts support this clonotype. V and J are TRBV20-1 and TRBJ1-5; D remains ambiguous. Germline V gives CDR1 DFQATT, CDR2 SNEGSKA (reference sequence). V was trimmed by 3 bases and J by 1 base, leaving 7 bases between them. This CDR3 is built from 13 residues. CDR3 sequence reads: CSARQDSNQPQHF. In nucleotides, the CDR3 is TGCAGTGCTAGGCAGGACAGCAATCAGCCCCAGCATTTT.

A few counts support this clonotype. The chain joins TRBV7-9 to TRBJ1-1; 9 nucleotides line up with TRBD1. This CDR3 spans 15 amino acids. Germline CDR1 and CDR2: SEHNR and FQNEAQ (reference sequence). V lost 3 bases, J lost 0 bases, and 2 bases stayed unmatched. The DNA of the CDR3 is TGTGCCAGCAGCTTCGGACAGGGGTTGAACACTGAAGCTTTCTTT. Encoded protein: CASSFGQGLNTEAFF.

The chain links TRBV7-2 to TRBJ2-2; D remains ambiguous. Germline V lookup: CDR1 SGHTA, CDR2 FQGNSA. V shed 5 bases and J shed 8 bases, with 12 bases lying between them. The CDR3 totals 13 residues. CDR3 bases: TGTGCCAGCAGCAGCACGGAGTGGGGGGAGCTGTTTTTT. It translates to CASSSTEWGELFF.

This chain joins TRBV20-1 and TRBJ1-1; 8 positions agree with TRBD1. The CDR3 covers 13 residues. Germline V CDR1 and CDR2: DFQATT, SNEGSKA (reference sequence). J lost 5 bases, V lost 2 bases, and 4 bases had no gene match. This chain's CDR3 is CSARHQGATEAFF. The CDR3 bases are TGCAGTGCTAGACATCAGGGGGCAACTGAAGCTTTCTTT.

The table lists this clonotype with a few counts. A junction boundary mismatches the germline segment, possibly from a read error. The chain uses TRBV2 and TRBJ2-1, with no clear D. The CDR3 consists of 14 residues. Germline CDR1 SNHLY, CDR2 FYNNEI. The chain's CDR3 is CASNEQSWNNEQFF. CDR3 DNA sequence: TGTGCCAGCAATGAACAGAGTTGGAACAATGAGCAGTTCTTC.

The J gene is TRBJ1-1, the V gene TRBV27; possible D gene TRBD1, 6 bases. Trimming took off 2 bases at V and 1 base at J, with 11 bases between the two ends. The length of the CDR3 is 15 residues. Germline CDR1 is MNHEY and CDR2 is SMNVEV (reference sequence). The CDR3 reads CASSLMGHQNTEAFF. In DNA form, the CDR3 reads TGTGCCAGCAGTTTAATGGGACACCAGAACACTGAAGCTTTCTTT.

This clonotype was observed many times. In DNA form, the CDR3 reads TGCAGCGTTCCGGGACAGGGATCCTACGAGCAGTACTTC. As protein: CSVPGQGSYEQYF. The gene calls are TRBV29-1 and TRBJ2-7; 9 bases map to TRBD1. Germline V lookup: CDR1 SQVTM, CDR2 ANQGSEA. The length of the CDR3 is 13 residues. The J segment lost 1 base and the V segment lost 5 bases, leaving 3 bases of the junction unmatched.

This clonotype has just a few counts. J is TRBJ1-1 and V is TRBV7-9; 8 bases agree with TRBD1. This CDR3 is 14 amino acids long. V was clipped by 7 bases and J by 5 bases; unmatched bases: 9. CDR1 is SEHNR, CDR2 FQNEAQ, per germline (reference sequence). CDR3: CASTVPQGGTEAFF. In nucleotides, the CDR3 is TGTGCCAGCACCGTCCCACAGGGGGGGACTGAAGCTTTCTTT. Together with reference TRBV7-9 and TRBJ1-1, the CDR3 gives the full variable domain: DTGVSQNPRHKITKRGQNVTFRCDPISEHNRLYWYRQTLGQGPEFLTYFQNEAQLEKSRLLSDRFSAERPKGSFSTLEIQRTEQGDSAMYLCASTVPQGGTEAFFGQGTRLTVV.